A selection of T cell receptor beta chains follows, all from one sample in a study of PD-1 blockade in classical Hodgkin lymphoma. Produced via immunoSEQ multiplex PCR; TCRdb's table is partial and in-frame only. The sample records about 40,000 clones, over 65% being singletons. The sample here was peripheral blood mononuclear cells (PBMCs), taken at baseline. Receptors were obtained from a human donor with classical Hodgkin lymphoma. The conserved cysteine and the conserved F or W are not part of the CDR3 here.

TRBJ2-2,TRBV29-1,SVLRGVNTGELF
TRBJ1-3,TRBV7-2,ASSLWRQTGNTIY
TRBJ2-3,TRBV6-5,ASQRGYTDTQY
TRBJ1-1,TRBV5-4,AGILNTEAF
TRBJ1-1,TRBV28,ASSLPGARRVF
TRBJ2-1,TRBV2,ASSSNSNEQF
TRBJ2-7,TRBV27,ASSSGRRKRLQVEQY
TRBJ1-5,TRBV4-3,ASSQDGGEGQPQH
TRBJ1-1,TRBV6-6,ASSYTRVANTEAF
TRBJ1-2,TRBV27,ASADRGNYGYT
TRBJ1-2,TRBV19,ASEADGGYT
TRBJ1-1,TRBV19,ASGLSTGTEAF
TRBJ2-3,TRBV6-5,ASSRRGLTDTQY
TRBJ1-2,TRBV7-9,ASSSTDSYLYGYT
TRBJ2-3,TRBV29-1,SVEGQGFTDTQY
TRBJ2-1,TRBV5-6,ASSKERLAGGNEQF
TRBJ2-7,TRBV29-1,SVALGRINYEQY
TRBJ1-1,TRBV13,ASSQRTEAF
TRBJ1-1,TRBV6-5,ASSHRQNTEAF
TRBJ1-4,TRBV7-2,ASGGTDNEKLF
TRBJ2-5,TRBV11-2,ASSPLGAGRETQY
TRBJ1-2,TRBV28,ASSPGREGGYT
TRBJ2-2,TRBV10-1,ASRANYNAGELF
TRBJ1-1,TRBV27,ASSLSAWGKEAF
TRBJ2-1,TRBV19,ASSILATYNEQF
TRBJ1-4,TRBV30,AWTHNSPLRLEKLF
TRBJ2-1,TRBV19,ASSMGYAANEQF
TRBJ2-7,TRBV5-6,ASSLWTSYYEQY
TRBJ2-1,TRBV6-5,ASSFLVLGQQF
TRBJ2-1,TRBV19,ASTSTYLSYNEQF
TRBJ1-5,TRBV19,ASKPRDRVIQPQH
TRBJ1-1,TRBV10-3,ALKQRLNTEAF
TRBJ1-2,TRBV7-9,ASSHDRGRGYT
TRBJ2-2,TRBV25-1,ASNAGSANTGELF
TRBJ1-2,TRBV9,ASSVSRGPYT
TRBJ2-2,TRBV7-2,ASSLASAGAGTGELF
TRBJ2-1,TRBV6-1,ASRASVYNEQF
TRBJ2-2,TRBV11-2,ASSLKSFGTGELF
TRBJ2-7,TRBV18,ASSQVQRGSEQY
TRBJ1-3,TRBV7-9,ASSAGEVGGNTIY
TRBJ2-1,TRBV9,ASSVSGQTYNEQF
TRBJ2-7,TRBV28,ASTGGDGTSGVYEQY
TRBJ1-1,TRBV20-1,SATGNTEAF
TRBJ1-2,TRBV7-9,ASSLEVRGYT
TRBJ2-7,TRBV27,ASSAYLAGGEQY
TRBJ2-4,TRBV5-6,ASSRDREGAKNIQY
TRBJ1-5,TRBV19,ASSRPGPRSNQPQH
TRBJ2-3,TRBV6-6,ASSLNPVGTDTQY